This record covers a single T cell receptor (beta chain). Its specificity is unknown. The germline CDR1 and CDR2 sequences are MNHEY and SVGAGI. V gave up 6 bases and J gave up 7 bases; unmatched junction bases: 6. The CDR3 covers 13 residues. The data derive from a study of cytomegalovirus exposure and HLA in healthy donors. Study-level findings and limits: The analysis excluded some indistinguishable V segments, including TRBV6-2 and TRBV6-3.

The PCR made use of 60 Vbeta and 13 Jbeta primers. Clones were sequenced by immunoSEQ multiplex PCR, and TCRdb holds only the in-frame ones, with some missing. The sample holds some 190,000 clones, over 70% seen once. The chain carries TRBV6-5 and TRBJ1-2; 9 nucleotides agree with TRBD1. Sequenced material: PBMCs. This receptor was taken from a boy aged 2 to 9 in good health and CMV-seronegative. The CDR3 loop reads CASSRTGGRGYTF. DNA of the CDR3: TGTGCCAGCAGCAGAACAGGGGGCCGTGGCTACACCTTC.